This TCR beta chain derives from a study of T cell responses to AZD1222 COVID-19 vaccine. Study results and caveats: Seropositive status at baseline applied to only 6 or 7 AZD1222 recipients. Variant regions that are unmutated are reportedly the target of nearly half of spike-specific TCRs. Most donors were white British, females outnumbered males, and clonal diversity was possibly underestimated.

V shed 1 base, J shed 4 bases, and the junction held 6 bases outside the gene matches. CDR1 LGHNA and CDR2 YSLEER come from the germline V gene. The CDR3 length is 15 residues. Details on this clone: Its antigen is not known.

Assay used: immunoSEQ multiplex PCR; TCRdb lists only in-frame clones, some missing. The table records some 100,000 clones, 80% to 95% of them present only once. The origin of this receptor is an adult in good health. The chain has TRBV4-3 and TRBJ1-2, with TRBD1 identical over 7 bases. Sequenced material: peripheral blood, taken on day 0 of AZD1222 vaccination. CDR3 nucleotide sequence: TGCGCCAGCAGCCAAGGCACCGGGACAGTCTATGGCTACACCTTC. Its translation: CASSQGTGTVYGYTF.